This T cell receptor beta chain came from a study of blood T cells in healthy people across ages. V shed 11 bases and J shed 0 bases, with 20 bases lying between them. Germline V lookup: CDR1 MDHEN, CDR2 SYDVKM. The CDR3 sequence is 15 residues long. Combining a sample-barcoded 5' primer with a J-beta primer mix, a second PCR ran for about 7 to 12 cycles. Researchers report that a template-switch adaptor with 12 random nucleotides tagged each cDNA molecule. TCRdb re-called the 5' RACE reads through MiXCR, storing one row per CDR3 protein. Among 800,000 or so distinct CDR3 sequences, roughly 25% were seen once, and the ten largest hold around 3.6%. These sequences were also reported in another study, on T cells of mothers and their children.

This chain connects TRBV28 to TRBJ2-7; no firm D call. This receptor was identified in a boy between 10 and 17 years old in good health. The specimen was blood. The CDR3 DNA reads as TGTGCCCCCACTAACGACATCGTTACCTCCTACGAGCAGTACTTC. Translating gives CAPTNDIVTSYEQYF.